Listed below are T cell receptor beta chains from one sample, sequenced in a study of shared clonotypes between healthy human individuals. Repertoires were generated with immunoSEQ multiplex PCR, while TCRdb's copy carries only in-frame clones and drops some. The sample records about 600,000 clones, less than 98% being singletons. The specimen was naive CD4+ T cells sorted from blood. The receptors stem from a woman aged 30 to 39 in good health. Both conserved end residues are part of each CDR3. The D gene is left open where the match is weak. The size field is filled for only some rows; it gives once, few, many or a size class.

TRBJ2-1,NA,NA,TRBV20-1,TGCAGTGCTCGCGAGGTAAATGAGCAGTTCTTC,CSAREVNEQFF
TRBJ2-7,NA,TRBD2,TRBV4-1,TGCGCCAGCAGCCAAGACCCACCTAGCGGGGTCAAATACGAGCAGTACTTC,CASSQDPPSGVKYEQYF
TRBJ2-7,NA,NA,TRBV27,TGTGCCAGCAGTTTACGAGGACAGCCATTGGTCGGGGCAGCCCTCGCGCGGCAAGTGATCGAGCAGTACTTC,CASSLRGQPLVGAALARQVIEQYF
TRBJ1-4,NA,TRBD1,TRBV4-1,TGCGCCAGCAGCCAAGACGGGACAGGGGGGGAAAAACTGTTTTTT,CASSQDGTGGEKLFF
TRBJ2-1,NA,TRBD2,TRBV19,TGTGCCAGTAGTCTTCTAGCGGGCCCCTCCTACAATGAGCAGTTCTTC,CASSLLAGPSYNEQFF
TRBJ2-3,NA,NA,TRBV7-9,TGTGCCAGCAGCCCGCCGGACTATCTTAAGGCAGATACGCAGTATTTT,CASSPPDYLKADTQYF
TRBJ2-7,once,NA,TRBV6-5,TGTGCCAGCAGGAAACCCTGGCCCCCCGACGAGCAGTACTTC,CASRKPWPPDEQYF
TRBJ1-1,NA,NA,TRBV19,TGTGCCAGTAGTGCTCGCGGGGCTAACACTGAAGCTTTCTTT,CASSARGANTEAFF
TRBJ2-7,NA,NA,TRBV20-1,TGCAGTGCTAGCGGGAGCAAAGGGCAGTACTTC,CSASGSKGQYF
TRBJ2-2,NA,NA,TRBV5-4,TGTGCCAGCAGCTCTATGAGGGAAATCACCTACACCGGGGAGCTGTTTTTT,CASSSMREITYTGELFF
TRBJ2-2,NA,TRBD1,TRBV28,TGTGCCAGCAGTAGTCCCGGGACAGGGACCGGGGAGCTGTTTTTT,CASSSPGTGTGELFF
TRBJ2-3,NA,TRBD2,TRBV5-1,TGCGCCAGCAGCTTGGGGGTTAGCGGGAGCACAGATACGCAGTATTTT,CASSLGVSGSTDTQYF
TRBJ2-7,NA,NA,TRBV6-1,TGTGCCAGCAGTGAAGGCTCCCGGGGGCTCGAGCAGTACTTC,CASSEGSRGLEQYF
TRBJ2-7,NA,NA,TRBV4-1,TGCGCCAGCAGCCAAGATCGGGGGGCTAGCCCCTACGAGCAGTACTTC,CASSQDRGASPYEQYF
TRBJ1-5,NA,NA,TRBV9,TGTGCCAGCAGCGTAGATGGGAGAAGCAATCAGCCCCAGCATTTT,CASSVDGRSNQPQHF
TRBJ2-2,NA,TRBD2,TRBV19,TGTGCCAGTAGTCTCACTAGCGGGAGTGTTGTCGGGGAGCTGTTTTTT,CASSLTSGSVVGELFF
TRBJ1-2,NA,NA,TRBV4-1,TGCGCCAGCAGCATGCCCCCCAGGGCACCGAGGGGCTACACCTTC,CASSMPPRAPRGYTF
TRBJ1-1,NA,NA,TRBV10-3,TGTGCCACCGTGGGGGAGGGGAACACTGAAGCTTTCTTT,CATVGEGNTEAFF
TRBJ2-7,once,TRBD1,TRBV5-1,TGCGCCAGCAGCTTGGGGACAGGCGCGTCCTACGAGCAGTACTTC,CASSLGTGASYEQYF
TRBJ2-5,NA,NA,TRBV6-5,TGTGCCAGCAGTTACTCGAGCGTTGCGGGGGAGACCCAGTACTTC,CASSYSSVAGETQYF
TRBJ2-1,NA,NA,TRBV19,TGTGCCAGTAGTATTTCTGGCGGGCTGTACAATGAGCAGTTCTTC,CASSISGGLYNEQFF
TRBJ2-7,NA,NA,TRBV30,TGTGCCTGGAGGTACGGGAGTTACGAGCAGTACTTC,CAWRYGSYEQYF
TRBJ2-3,NA,TRBD2,TRBV5-1,TGCGCCAGCAGCACAGGCGGGGGGCAGACCCACACAGATACGCAGTATTTT,CASSTGGGQTHTDTQYF
TRBJ2-1,NA,TRBD2,TRBV6-4,TGTGCCAGCAGTGACTTAGCGGGAGTAAATGAGCAGTTCTTC,CASSDLAGVNEQFF
TRBJ2-3,NA,TRBD2,TRBV29-1,TGCAGCGCCCCGACTAGCGGGAGGCCAGATACGCAGTATTTT,CSAPTSGRPDTQYF
TRBJ1-1,NA,NA,TRBV25-1,TGTGCCAGCAGTGAGACAGCCGTTGGGGCTTTCTTT,CASSETAVGAFF
TRBJ2-1,NA,TRBD1,TRBV5-1,TGCGCCAGCAGCTCCTGGGACAGGGGTGGCCAGTTCTTC,CASSSWDRGGQFF
TRBJ2-1,NA,TRBD2,TRBV6-6,TGTGCCAGCAGGGAGGGACTAGCGGGAATCCATGAGCAGTTCTTC,CASREGLAGIHEQFF
TRBJ1-2,NA,TRBD1,TRBV30,TGTGCCTGGACCGACAGGGGGGACTATGGCTACACCTTC,CAWTDRGDYGYTF
TRBJ2-1,NA,NA,TRBV28,TGTGCCAGCAGTCGGGACACCGCCCCTTACAATGAGCAGTTCTTC,CASSRDTAPYNEQFF
TRBJ2-7,NA,NA,TRBV20-1,TGCAGTACCGACTCCGTCGAGCAGTACTTC,CSTDSVEQYF
TRBJ2-4,NA,TRBD2,TRBV7-9,TGTGCCAGCAGCTTCGGACTAGCGGGGCTAGCCAAAAACATTCAGTACTTC,CASSFGLAGLAKNIQYF
TRBJ2-5,once,NA,TRBV25-1,TGTGCCAGCAGTGTCGGGGAGACCCAGTACTTC,CASSVGETQYF
TRBJ1-1,once,TRBD1,TRBV28,TGTGCCAGCAGGGTCGACAGGGGAAGGACTGAAGCTTTCTTT,CASRVDRGRTEAFF
TRBJ1-2,NA,TRBD1,TRBV5-1,TGCGCCAGCAGCTTGGCGGCAGGGGGCGCAGAAGGCTACACCTTC,CASSLAAGGAEGYTF
TRBJ1-2,NA,NA,TRBV18,TGTGCCAGCTCACGACAGGACGCGGGGGACGGCTATGGCTACACCTTC,CASSRQDAGDGYGYTF
TRBJ2-7,NA,NA,TRBV5-1,TGCGCCAGCAGCACCGGCCCTAGCAGCCCCCAATACGAGCAGTACTTC,CASSTGPSSPQYEQYF
TRBJ1-1,few,NA,TRBV21-1,TGTGCCAGCAGCAAATCTCCAGGGGGCACTGAAGCTTTCTTT,CASSKSPGGTEAFF
TRBJ2-1,NA,NA,TRBV28,TGTGCCAGCAGTTTTCCCCTTGGCCATGAATCCTACAATGAGCAGTTCTTC,CASSFPLGHESYNEQFF
TRBJ2-1,NA,NA,TRBV7-9,TGTGCCAGCAGCTTACCCCAGATACGGGGATCCTACAATGAGCAGTTCTTC,CASSLPQIRGSYNEQFF
TRBJ1-2,NA,NA,TRBV5-1,TGCGCCAGCAGCTTGGGAGCAGGGGACTATGGCTACACCTTC,CASSLGAGDYGYTF
TRBJ1-2,NA,TRBD1,TRBV27,TGTGCCAGCAGTGGGGAGGGGGCGTTTGGCTACACCTTC,CASSGEGAFGYTF